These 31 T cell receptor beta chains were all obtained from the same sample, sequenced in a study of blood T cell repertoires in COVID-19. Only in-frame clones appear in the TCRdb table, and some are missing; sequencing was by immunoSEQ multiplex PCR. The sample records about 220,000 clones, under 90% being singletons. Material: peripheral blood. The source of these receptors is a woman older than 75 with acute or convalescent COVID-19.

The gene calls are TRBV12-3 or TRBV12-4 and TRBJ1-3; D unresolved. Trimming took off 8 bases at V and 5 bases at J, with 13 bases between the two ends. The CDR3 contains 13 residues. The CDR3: CASSPNNRNTIYF. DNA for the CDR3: TGTGCCAGCTCACCGAATAACAGAAACACCATATATTTT.

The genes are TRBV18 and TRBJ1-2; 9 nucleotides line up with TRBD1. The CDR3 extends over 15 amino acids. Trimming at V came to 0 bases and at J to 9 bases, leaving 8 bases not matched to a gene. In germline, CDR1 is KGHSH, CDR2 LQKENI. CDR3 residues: CASSPPRDREFRYTF. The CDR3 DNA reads TGTGCCAGCTCACCACCGAGGGACAGGGAGTTTCGCTACACCTTC. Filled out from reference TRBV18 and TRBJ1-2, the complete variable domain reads NAGVMQNPRHLVRRRGQEARLRCSPMKGHSHVYWYRQLPEEGLKFMVYLQKENIIDESGMPKERFSAEFPKEGPSILRIQQVVRGDSAAYFCASSPPRDREFRYTFGSGTRLTVV.

The CDR3 loop reads CASSYLRDSYSGNTIYF. In DNA, the CDR3 is TGTGCCAGCAGCTACCTACGGGACAGCTACTCTGGAAACACCATATATTTT. This chain joins TRBV5-8 and TRBJ1-3; 7 nucleotides match TRBD1. This CDR3 is 17 amino acids long. Germline trimming cut 3 bases from V and 0 bases from J; bases unmatched to any gene: 9. Germline V gives CDR1 SGHTS, CDR2 YDEGEE.

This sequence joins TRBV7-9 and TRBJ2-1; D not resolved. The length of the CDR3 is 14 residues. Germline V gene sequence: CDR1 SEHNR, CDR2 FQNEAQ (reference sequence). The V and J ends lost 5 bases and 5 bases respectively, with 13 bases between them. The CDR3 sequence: CASSALLSNNEQFF. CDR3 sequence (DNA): TGTGCCAGCAGCGCACTCCTATCAAACAATGAGCAGTTCTTC.

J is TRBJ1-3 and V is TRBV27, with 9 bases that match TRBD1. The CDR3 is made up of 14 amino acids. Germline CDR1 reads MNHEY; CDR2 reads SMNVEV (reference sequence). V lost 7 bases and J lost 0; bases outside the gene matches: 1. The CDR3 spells CASKTGGSGNTIYF. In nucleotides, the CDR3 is TGTGCCAGCAAGACAGGGGGCTCTGGAAACACCATATATTTT.

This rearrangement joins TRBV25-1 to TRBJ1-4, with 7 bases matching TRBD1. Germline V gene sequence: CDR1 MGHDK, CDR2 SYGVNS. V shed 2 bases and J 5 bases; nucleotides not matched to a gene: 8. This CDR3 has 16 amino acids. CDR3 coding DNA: TGTGCCAGCAGTGAACGGTGGACAGGAGCGAATGAAAAACTGTTTTTT. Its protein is CASSERWTGANEKLFF.

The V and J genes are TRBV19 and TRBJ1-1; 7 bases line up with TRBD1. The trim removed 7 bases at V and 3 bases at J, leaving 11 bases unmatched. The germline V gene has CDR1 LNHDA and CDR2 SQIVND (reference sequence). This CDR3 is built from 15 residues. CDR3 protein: CASTTGVPGDTEAFF. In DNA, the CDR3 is TGTGCCAGTACCACAGGGGTCCCTGGGGACACTGAAGCTTTCTTT. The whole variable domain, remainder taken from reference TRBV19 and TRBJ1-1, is DGGITQSPKYLFRKEGQNVTLSCEQNLNHDAMYWYRQDPGQGLRLIYYSQIVNDFQKGDIAEGYSVSREKKESFPLTVTSAQKNPTAFYLCASTTGVPGDTEAFFGQGTRLTVV.

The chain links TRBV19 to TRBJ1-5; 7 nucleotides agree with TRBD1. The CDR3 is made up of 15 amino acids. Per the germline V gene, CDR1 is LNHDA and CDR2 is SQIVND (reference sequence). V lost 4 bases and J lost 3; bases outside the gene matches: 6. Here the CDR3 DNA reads TGTGCCAGTAGTAACCGGGACAGTCTCAATCAGCCCCAGCATTTT. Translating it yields CASSNRDSLNQPQHF.

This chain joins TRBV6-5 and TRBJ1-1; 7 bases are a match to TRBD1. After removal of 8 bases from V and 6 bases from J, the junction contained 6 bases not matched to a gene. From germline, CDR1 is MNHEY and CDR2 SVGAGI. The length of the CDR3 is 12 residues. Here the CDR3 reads CASLNRGAEAFF. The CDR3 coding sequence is TGTGCCAGCCTAAACAGGGGCGCTGAAGCTTTCTTT.

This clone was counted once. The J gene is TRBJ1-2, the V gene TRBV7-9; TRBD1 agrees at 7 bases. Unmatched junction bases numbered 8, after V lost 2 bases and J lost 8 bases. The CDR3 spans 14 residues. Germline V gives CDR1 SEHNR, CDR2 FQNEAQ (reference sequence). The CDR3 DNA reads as TGTGCCAGCAGCTTACGCTCAGGGGGGTTCGGCTACACCTTC. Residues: CASSLRSGGFGYTF. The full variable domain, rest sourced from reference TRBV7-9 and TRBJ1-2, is DTGVSQNPRHKITKRGQNVTFRCDPISEHNRLYWYRQTLGQGPEFLTYFQNEAQLEKSRLLSDRFSAERPKGSFSTLEIQRTEQGDSAMYLCASSLRSGGFGYTFGSGTRLTVV.

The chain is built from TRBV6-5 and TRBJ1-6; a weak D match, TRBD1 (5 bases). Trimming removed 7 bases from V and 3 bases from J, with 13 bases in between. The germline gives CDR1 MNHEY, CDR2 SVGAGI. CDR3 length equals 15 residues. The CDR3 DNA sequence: TGTGCCAGCATAGCCACGGACATCTATAATTCACCCCTCCACTTT. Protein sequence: CASIATDIYNSPLHF.

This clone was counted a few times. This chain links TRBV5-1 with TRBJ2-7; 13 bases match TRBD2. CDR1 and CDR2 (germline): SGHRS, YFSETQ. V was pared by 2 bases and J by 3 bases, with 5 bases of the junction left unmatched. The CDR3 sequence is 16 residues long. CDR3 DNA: TGCGCCAGCAGCTTCGGACTAGCGGGGGTGAACTACGAGCAGTACTTC. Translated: CASSFGLAGVNYEQYF.

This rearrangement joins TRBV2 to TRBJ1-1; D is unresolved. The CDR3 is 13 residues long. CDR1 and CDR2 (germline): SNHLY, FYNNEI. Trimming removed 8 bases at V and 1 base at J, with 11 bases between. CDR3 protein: CASPMQSNTEAFF. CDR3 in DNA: TGTGCCAGCCCCATGCAGTCGAACACTGAAGCTTTCTTT. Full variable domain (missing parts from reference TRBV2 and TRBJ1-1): EPEVTQTPSHQVTQMGQEVILRCVPISNHLYFYWYRQILGQKVEFLVSFYNNEISEKSEIFDDQFSVERPDGSNFTLKIRSTKLEDSAMYFCASPMQSNTEAFFGQGTRLTVV.

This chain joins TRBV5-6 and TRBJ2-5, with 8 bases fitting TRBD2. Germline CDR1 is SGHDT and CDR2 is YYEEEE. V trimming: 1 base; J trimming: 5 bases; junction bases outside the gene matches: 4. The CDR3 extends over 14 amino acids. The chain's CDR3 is CASSLLRGGETQYF. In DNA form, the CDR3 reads TGTGCCAGCAGCTTGTTACGCGGGGGGGAGACCCAGTACTTC. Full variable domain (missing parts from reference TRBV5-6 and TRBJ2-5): DAGVTQSPTHLIKTRGQQVTLRCSPKSGHDTVSWYQQALGQGPQFIFQYYEEEERQRGNFPDRFSGHQFPNYSSELNVNALLLGDSALYLCASSLLRGGETQYFGPGTRLLVL.

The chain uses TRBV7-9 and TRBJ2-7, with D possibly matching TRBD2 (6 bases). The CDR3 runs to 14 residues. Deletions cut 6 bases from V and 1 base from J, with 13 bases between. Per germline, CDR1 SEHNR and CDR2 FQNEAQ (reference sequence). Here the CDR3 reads CASSSREVSYEQYF. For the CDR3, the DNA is TGTGCCAGCAGTTCGCGGGAAGTTTCCTACGAGCAGTACTTC.

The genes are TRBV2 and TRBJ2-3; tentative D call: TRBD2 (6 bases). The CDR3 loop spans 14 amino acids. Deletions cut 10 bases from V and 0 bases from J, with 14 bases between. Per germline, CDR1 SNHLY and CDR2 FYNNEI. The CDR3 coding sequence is TGTGCCACACGGGACTTTTCTAGCACAGATACGCAGTATTTT. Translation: CATRDFSSTDTQYF.

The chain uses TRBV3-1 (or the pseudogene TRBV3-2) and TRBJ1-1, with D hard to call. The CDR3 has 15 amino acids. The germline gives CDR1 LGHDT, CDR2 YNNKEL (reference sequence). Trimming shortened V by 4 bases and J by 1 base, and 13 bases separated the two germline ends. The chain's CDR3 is CASSPGLKWNTEAFF. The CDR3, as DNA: TGTGCCAGCAGCCCCGGACTGAAATGGAACACTGAAGCTTTCTTT.

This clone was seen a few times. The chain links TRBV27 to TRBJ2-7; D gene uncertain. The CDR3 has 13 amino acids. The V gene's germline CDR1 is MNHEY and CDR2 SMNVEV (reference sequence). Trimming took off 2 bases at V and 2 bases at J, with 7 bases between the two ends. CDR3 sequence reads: CASSLGRTYEQYF. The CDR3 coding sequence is TGTGCCAGCAGTTTAGGCAGGACCTACGAGCAGTACTTC.

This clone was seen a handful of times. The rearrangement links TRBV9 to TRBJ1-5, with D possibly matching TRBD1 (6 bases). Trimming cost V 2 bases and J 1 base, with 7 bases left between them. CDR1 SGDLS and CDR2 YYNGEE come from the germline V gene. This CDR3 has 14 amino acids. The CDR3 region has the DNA TGTGCCAGCAGCGTGGGGACAAGCAATCAGCCCCAGCATTTT. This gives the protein CASSVGTSNQPQHF.

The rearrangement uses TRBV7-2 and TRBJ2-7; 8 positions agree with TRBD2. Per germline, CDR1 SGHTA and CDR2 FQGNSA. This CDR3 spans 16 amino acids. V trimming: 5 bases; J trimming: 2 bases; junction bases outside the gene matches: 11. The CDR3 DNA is TGTGCCAGCAGCCTACAAGGTAGCGGGGCAACCTACGAGCAGTACTTC. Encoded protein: CASSLQGSGATYEQYF.

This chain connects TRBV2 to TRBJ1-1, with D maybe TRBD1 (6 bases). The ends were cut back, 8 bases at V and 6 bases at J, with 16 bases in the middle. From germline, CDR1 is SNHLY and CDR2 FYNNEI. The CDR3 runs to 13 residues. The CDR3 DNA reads TGTGCCAGCCGGCCCCAGGGGCTTCCTGAAGCTTTCTTT. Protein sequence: CASRPQGLPEAFF.

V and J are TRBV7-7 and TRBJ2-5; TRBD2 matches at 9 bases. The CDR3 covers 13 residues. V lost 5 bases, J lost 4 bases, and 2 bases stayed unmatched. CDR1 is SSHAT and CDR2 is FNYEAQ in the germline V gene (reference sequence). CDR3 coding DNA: TGTGCCAGCAGCCTTAGCGGGGGAGAGACCCAGTACTTC. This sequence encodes CASSLSGGETQYF.

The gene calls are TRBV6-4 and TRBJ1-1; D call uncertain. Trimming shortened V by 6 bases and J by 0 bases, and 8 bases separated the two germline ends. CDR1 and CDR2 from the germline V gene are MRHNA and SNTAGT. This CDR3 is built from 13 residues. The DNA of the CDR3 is TGTGCCAGCAGCCGGGAAGTGAACACTGAAGCTTTCTTT. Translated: CASSREVNTEAFF.

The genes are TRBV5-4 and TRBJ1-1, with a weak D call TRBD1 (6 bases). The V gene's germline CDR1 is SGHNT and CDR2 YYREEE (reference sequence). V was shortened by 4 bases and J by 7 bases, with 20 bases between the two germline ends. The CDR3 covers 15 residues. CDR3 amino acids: CASSLDTGSGSEAFF. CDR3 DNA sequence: TGTGCCAGCAGCCTCGATACAGGGAGTGGCAGTGAAGCTTTCTTT.

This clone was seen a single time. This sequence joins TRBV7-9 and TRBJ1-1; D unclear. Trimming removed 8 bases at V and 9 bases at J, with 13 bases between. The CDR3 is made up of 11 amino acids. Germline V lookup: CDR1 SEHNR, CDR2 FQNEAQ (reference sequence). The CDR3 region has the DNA TGTGCCAGCGCAGGTCAGGCAAAAGCTTTCTTT. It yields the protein CASAGQAKAFF.

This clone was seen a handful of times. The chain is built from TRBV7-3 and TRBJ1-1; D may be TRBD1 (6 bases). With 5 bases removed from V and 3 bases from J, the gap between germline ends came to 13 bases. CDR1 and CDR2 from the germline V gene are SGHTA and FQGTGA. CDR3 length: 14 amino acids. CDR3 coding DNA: TGTGCCAGCAGCATAGGGGGGGAGTACACTGAAGCTTTCTTT. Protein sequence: CASSIGGEYTEAFF.

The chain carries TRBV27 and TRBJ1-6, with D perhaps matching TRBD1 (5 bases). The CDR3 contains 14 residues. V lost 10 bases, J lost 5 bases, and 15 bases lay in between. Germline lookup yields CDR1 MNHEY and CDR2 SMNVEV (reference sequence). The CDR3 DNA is TGTGCCACGCGGGCAGGGAGGAATAATTCACCCCTCCACTTT. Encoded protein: CATRAGRNNSPLHF.

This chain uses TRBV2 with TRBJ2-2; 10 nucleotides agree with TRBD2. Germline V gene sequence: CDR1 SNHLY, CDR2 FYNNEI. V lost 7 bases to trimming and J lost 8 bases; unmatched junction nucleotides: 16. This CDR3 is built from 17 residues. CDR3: CASTERVAGGQSGELFF. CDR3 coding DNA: TGTGCCAGCACCGAGAGAGTAGCGGGGGGCCAGTCGGGGGAGCTGTTTTTT.

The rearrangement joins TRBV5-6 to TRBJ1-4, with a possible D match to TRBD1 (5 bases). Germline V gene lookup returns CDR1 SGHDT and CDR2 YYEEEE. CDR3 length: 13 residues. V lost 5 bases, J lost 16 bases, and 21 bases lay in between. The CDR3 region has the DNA TGTGCCAGCAGACTCCGGGACTCAGACTCGTGGTTTTTT. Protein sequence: CASRLRDSDSWFF.

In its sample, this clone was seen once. DNA for the CDR3: TGTGCCATCAGTGAATTGAGCGGGGGAGGCAAAAACATTCAGTACTTC. Translating gives CAISELSGGGKNIQYF. The genes are TRBV10-3 and TRBJ2-4; 8 bases line up with TRBD2. This CDR3 region has 16 residues. Per germline, CDR1 ENHRY and CDR2 SYGVKD. The V gene end was trimmed by 3 bases and the J gene end by 3 bases; junction bases not matched to a gene: 7.

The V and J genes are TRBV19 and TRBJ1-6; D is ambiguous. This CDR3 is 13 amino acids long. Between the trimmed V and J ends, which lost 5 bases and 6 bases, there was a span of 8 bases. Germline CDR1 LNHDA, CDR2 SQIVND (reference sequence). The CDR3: CASSRAPNSPLHF. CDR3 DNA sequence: TGTGCCAGTAGTCGCGCACCTAATTCACCCCTCCACTTT.